The 19 T cell receptor beta chains listed next were all sequenced from one sample in a study of blood T cells in healthy people across ages. Next came a second PCR, run for about 6 to 11 cycles, which used a sample-barcoded 5' primer along with a J-beta primer mix. TCRdb used MiXCR to reprocess the 5' RACE reads, holding one entry per CDR3 protein. The data contain some 1.8 million distinct CDR3 sequences, about 39% of them singletons. Source material: blood. Receptor source: a human donor in good health.

V and J are TRBV29-1 and TRBJ1-3; D is unresolved. The CDR3 spans 12 residues. Germline V gives CDR1 SQVTM, CDR2 ANQGSEA. Trimming cost V 4 bases and J 3 bases, with 7 bases left between them. This chain's CDR3 is CSVVPDGNTIYF. DNA for the CDR3: TGCAGCGTTGTACCCGATGGAAACACCATATATTTT.

This clonotype was observed a few times. The chain recombines TRBV7-2 with TRBJ1-2; TRBD1 might be the D (5 bases). There are 14 residues in the CDR3. Trimming removed 5 bases from V and 7 bases from J, with 17 bases in between. Germline V lookup: CDR1 SGHTA, CDR2 FQGNSA. This CDR3 reads CASSPPQGSVGYTF. The CDR3 nucleotides read TGTGCCAGCAGCCCACCCCAGGGCTCGGTTGGCTACACCTTC.

The V call is TRBV7-9, the J call TRBJ2-6; D perhaps matches TRBD2 (5 bases). Germline assignment: CDR1 SEHNR and CDR2 FQNEAQ (reference sequence). This CDR3 comprises 16 residues. V was pared by 10 bases and J by 0 bases, with 16 bases between. In DNA form, the CDR3 reads TGTGCCATCTACAGAGGACTGGACTCTGGGGCCAACGTCCTGACTTTC. This gives the protein CAIYRGLDSGANVLTF.

The chain employs TRBV29-1 and TRBJ1-2, with unresolved D. Germline CDR1 reads SQVTM; CDR2 reads ANQGSEA. V lost 2 bases and J lost 7, with 8 bases in between. The CDR3 contains 11 residues. DNA of the CDR3: TGCAGCGTTGAACGGGATTCTGGCTACACCTTC. Its translation is CSVERDSGYTF.

This clonotype was counted a single time. The V call is TRBV9, the J call TRBJ1-3; D is undetermined. Germline-derived CDR1 and CDR2 are SGDLS and YYNGEE. V was pared by 6 bases and J by 1 base, with 8 bases between. This CDR3 is built from 13 residues. CDR3: CASTTDSGNTIYF. Written as DNA, the CDR3 is TGTGCCAGCACCACGGATTCTGGAAACACCATATATTTT.

This clonotype was detected only a few times. The V gene is TRBV5-1, the J gene TRBJ2-6; 8 bases line up with TRBD1. The CDR3 loop spans 15 amino acids. V shed 5 bases and J 2 bases; nucleotides not matched to a gene: 3. Germline-derived CDR1 and CDR2 are SGHRS and YFSETQ. The CDR3 sequence: CASREQGAGANVLTF. The CDR3 DNA is TGCGCCAGCAGAGAACAGGGGGCTGGGGCCAACGTCCTGACTTTC. The full variable domain, completed using reference TRBV5-1 and TRBJ2-6, is KAGVTQTPRYLIKTRGQQVTLSCSPISGHRSVSWYQQTPGQGLQFLFEYFSETQRNKGNFPGRFSGRQFSNSRSEMNVSTLELGDSALYLCASREQGAGANVLTFGAGSRLTVL.

J is TRBJ2-7 and V is TRBV12-3 or TRBV12-4; TRBD2 matches at 11 bases. V dropped 7 bases and J dropped 5; count of bases not matched to a gene: 4. This CDR3 comprises 13 residues. CDR3: CASTQTSGNEQYF. CDR3 DNA: TGTGCCAGCACCCAGACTAGCGGGAACGAGCAGTACTTC.

The CDR3 sequence is CASSSPGTGKTEAFF. DNA for the CDR3: TGTGCCAGCAGTTCCCCCGGGACAGGGAAGACTGAAGCTTTCTTT. This sequence joins TRBV12-3 or TRBV12-4 and TRBJ1-1; 9 bases line up with TRBD1. Trimming removed 4 bases from V and 5 bases from J; junction bases left unmatched: 8. This CDR3 is 15 amino acids long.

CDR3 loop: CASSLGEQGSTEAFF. As DNA, the CDR3 is TGTGCCAGCAGCTTGGGGGAACAGGGATCCACTGAAGCTTTCTTT. The genes are TRBV7-9 and TRBJ1-1, with D perhaps TRBD1 (6 bases). V was clipped by 3 bases and J by 4 bases, with 15 bases between them. Germline-derived CDR1 and CDR2 are SEHNR and FQNEAQ (reference sequence). The CDR3 is 15 amino acids.

This clonotype showed up just a few times. DNA of the CDR3: TGCAGTGCACTCCTGATGGGCTACACCTTC. Translated, it gives CSALLMGYTF. The chain carries TRBV20-1 and TRBJ1-2; D not resolved. Trimming removed 6 bases from V and 8 bases from J, with 10 bases in between. The CDR3 is 10 amino acids. Per germline, CDR1 DFQATT and CDR2 SNEGSKA (reference sequence).

The V and J genes are TRBV7-2 and TRBJ1-2, with 7 bases fitting TRBD1. Germline V gene sequence: CDR1 SGHTA, CDR2 FQGNSA. The CDR3 is made up of 17 amino acids. Trimming removed 5 bases from V and 1 base from J; junction bases left unmatched: 13. DNA for the CDR3: TGTGCCAGCAGCCCTCAACCCTCACAGGGGCTTAACTATGGCTACACCTTC. It is translated as CASSPQPSQGLNYGYTF.

V is TRBV2 and J is TRBJ2-7; D is undetermined. The CDR3 is made up of 14 amino acids. Germline values: CDR1 SNHLY, CDR2 FYNNEI. V was trimmed by 7 bases and J by 3 bases, leaving 16 bases between them. DNA of the CDR3: TGTGCCAGCAAAGAAATCTACCGGTACTACGAGCAGTACTTC. This encodes CASKEIYRYYEQYF. Full variable domain (missing parts from reference TRBV2 and TRBJ2-7): EPEVTQTPSHQVTQMGQEVILRCVPISNHLYFYWYRQILGQKVEFLVSFYNNEISEKSEIFDDQFSVERPDGSNFTLKIRSTKLEDSAMYFCASKEIYRYYEQYFGPGTRLTVT.

V is TRBV7-2 and J is TRBJ2-3, with 12 bases identical to TRBD2. After removal of 3 bases from V and 5 bases from J, the junction contained 9 bases not matched to a gene. Germline values: CDR1 SGHTA, CDR2 FQGNSA. The CDR3 consists of 17 residues. CDR3: CASSFTATSGGGDTQYF. CDR3 sequence (DNA): TGTGCCAGCAGCTTCACGGCGACTAGCGGGGGTGGAGATACGCAGTATTTT.

This clonotype was observed once. At one end the junction does not follow the germline gene, possibly because of a read error. This chain links TRBV12-3 or TRBV12-4 with TRBJ1-2; 7 positions agree with TRBD1. CDR3 length: 15 residues. CDR3 amino acids: CAGSSREGANYGYTF. In nucleotides, the CDR3 is TGTGCCGGCAGCTCCCGGGAGGGGGCCAACTATGGCTACACCTTC.

This clonotype was recorded a few times. J is TRBJ2-1 and V is TRBV7-8; 9 nucleotides match TRBD2. CDR3 length: 16 residues. Germline CDR1 and CDR2: SGHVS and FQNEAQ. Trimming cost V 2 bases and J 5 bases; bases outside gene matches: 7. Here the CDR3 DNA reads TGTGCCAGCAGCTTACTCGGCGGGGGGGCCCACAATGAGCAGTTCTTC. Translating gives CASSLLGGGAHNEQFF.

This clonotype came up a few times. V usage is TRBV6-2 or TRBV6-3 and J usage is TRBJ2-1; D possibly corresponds to TRBD1 (6 bases). V was cut by 4 bases and J by 2 bases, with 12 bases left in between. The CDR3 contains 15 residues. Germline lookup yields CDR1 MNHEY and CDR2 SVGEGT. CDR3 loop: CASSSLGQTYNEQFF. For the CDR3, the DNA is TGTGCCAGCAGTTCCTTGGGACAAACCTACAATGAGCAGTTCTTC.

In its sample, this clonotype was seen a few times. The CDR3 bases are TGCAGTGCTAGACCCGGGACTACCCTTCGCGGGAATGAGCAGTTCTTC. Amino acid sequence: CSARPGTTLRGNEQFF. The rearrangement uses TRBV20-1 and TRBJ2-1; 7 nucleotides agree with TRBD2. This CDR3 spans 16 amino acids. Trimming removed 2 bases from V and 7 bases from J; junction bases left unmatched: 14. Germline V gene data show CDR1 as DFQATT and CDR2 as SNEGSKA (reference sequence).

The chain has TRBV4-2 and TRBJ1-5; D unclear. The CDR3 has 14 amino acids. The ends were cut back, 1 base at V and 4 bases at J, with 8 bases in the middle. The germline V gene encodes CDR1 LGHNA and CDR2 YNFKEQ. The CDR3 DNA sequence: TGTGCCAGCAGCCAAGTATTACGGAATCAGCCCCAGCATTTT. This sequence encodes CASSQVLRNQPQHF.

About this clonotype itself: One end of the junction varies from germline; a read error may be responsible. The V gene is TRBV6-2 or TRBV6-3, the J gene TRBJ2-1, with 10 bases that match TRBD1. Per the germline V gene, CDR1 is MNHEY and CDR2 is SVGEGT. This CDR3 contains 14 residues. The CDR3 protein is CAGSWDRGRNEQFF. The CDR3 region has the DNA TGTGCCGGCAGTTGGGACAGGGGCCGGAATGAGCAGTTCTTC.